A selection of T cell receptor beta chains follows, all from one sample in a study of blood T cell repertoires in COVID-19. The protocol was immunoSEQ multiplex PCR, while the TCRdb copy is restricted to in-frame clones and leaves out a portion. The sample yields some 50,000 clones, around nine tenths seen once. The sequenced sample consisted of peripheral blood. The receptors derive from a man aged 50 to 60 with acute or convalescent COVID-19. Both conserved end residues are part of each CDR3. Each record gives: D gene, clone size, J gene, V gene, CDR3 protein, CDR3 DNA. D genes are given only for firm matches. Clone size, where shown, is once, few, many, or a class for clones that have expanded.

>NA|once|TRBJ2-6|TRBV9
CASSPTSLTGANVLTF
TGTGCCAGCAGCCCGACATCCCTCACTGGGGCCAACGTCCTGACTTTC
>TRBD1|NA|TRBJ1-2|TRBV18
CASSLPGQLYGYTF
TGTGCCAGCTCACTGCCGGGACAGCTCTATGGCTACACCTTC
>TRBD1|NA|TRBJ2-7|TRBV11-2
CASSFTWAGGVYEQYF
TGTGCCAGCAGCTTCACTTGGGCAGGGGGCGTCTACGAGCAGTACTTC
>TRBD1|NA|TRBJ2-2|TRBV11-2
CASSPDREITGELFF
TGTGCCAGCAGCCCGGACAGGGAAATCACCGGGGAGCTGTTTTTT
>NA|NA|TRBJ2-4|TRBV19
CASSIPPRAGAKNIQYF
TGTGCCAGTAGTATTCCCCCCAGGGCGGGGGCCAAAAACATTCAGTACTTC
>NA|NA|TRBJ2-7|TRBV7-9
CASSLDRFSYEQYF
TGTGCCAGCAGCCTTGACAGGTTCTCCTACGAGCAGTACTTC
>NA|few|TRBJ1-6|TRBV5-6
CASSLVGTKGPLHF
TGTGCCAGCAGCTTGGTAGGGACAAAAGGACCCCTCCACTTT
>NA|NA|TRBJ2-7|TRBV3-1/TRBV3-2
CASSRAWGLSYEQYF
TGTGCCAGCAGCCGGGCTTGGGGACTCTCCTACGAGCAGTACTTC
>TRBD2|NA|TRBJ2-3|TRBV4-2
CASSQVSGGSGADTQYF
TGTGCCAGCAGCCAAGTTTCGGGCGGGAGTGGGGCAGATACGCAGTATTTT
>NA|NA|TRBJ1-5|TRBV18
CASSPGADSNQPQHF
TGTGCCAGCTCACCAGGGGCAGATAGCAATCAGCCCCAGCATTTT
>TRBD2|NA|TRBJ2-2|TRBV5-4
CASRVAGGPTGELFF
TGTGCCAGCAGGGTAGCGGGGGGGCCAACCGGGGAGCTGTTTTTT
>NA|NA|TRBJ1-1|TRBV7-9
CASSLRSTEAFF
TGTGCCAGCAGCTTAAGGAGCACTGAAGCTTTCTTT
>TRBD1|NA|TRBJ1-6|TRBV14
CASSRGDRSYNSPLHF
TGTGCCAGCAGCCGGGGGGACAGGAGCTATAATTCACCCCTCCACTTT
>TRBD1|NA|TRBJ1-5|TRBV19
CASGTGPQPQHF
TGTGCCAGTGGGACAGGCCCACAGCCCCAGCATTTT
>NA|NA|TRBJ1-3|TRBV6-5
CASRPTVSGNTIYF
TGTGCCAGCAGGCCGACAGTCTCTGGAAACACCATATATTTT
>NA|many|TRBJ1-2|TRBV11-2
CASSLGRGNYYGYTF
TGTGCCAGCAGCTTAGGAAGGGGTAATTACTATGGCTACACCTTC
>TRBD1|few|TRBJ2-1|TRBV6-5
CASSYGTGGPYNEQFF
TGTGCCAGCAGTTACGGGACAGGGGGACCCTACAATGAGCAGTTCTTC